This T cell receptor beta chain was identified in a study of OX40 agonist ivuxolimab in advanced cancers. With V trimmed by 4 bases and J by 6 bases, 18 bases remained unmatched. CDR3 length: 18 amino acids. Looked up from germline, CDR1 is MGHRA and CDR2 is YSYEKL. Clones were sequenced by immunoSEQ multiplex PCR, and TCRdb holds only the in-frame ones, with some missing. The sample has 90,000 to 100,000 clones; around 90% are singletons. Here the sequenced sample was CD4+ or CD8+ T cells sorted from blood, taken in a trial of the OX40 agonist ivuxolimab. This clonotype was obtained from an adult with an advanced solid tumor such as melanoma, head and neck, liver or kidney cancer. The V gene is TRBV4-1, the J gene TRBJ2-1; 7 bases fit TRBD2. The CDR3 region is CASSPTGVGSGESNEQFF. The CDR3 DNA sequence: TGCGCCAGCAGCCCTACAGGAGTGGGCAGCGGGGAATCCAATGAGCAGTTCTTC.